This passage covers 29 T cell receptor beta chains from one sample sequenced in a study of OX40 agonist ivuxolimab in advanced cancers. The method was immunoSEQ multiplex PCR; TCRdb's version includes in-frame clones alone and lacks a portion of them. The table has about 42,000 clones, 82% seen once. The sample was CD4+ or CD8+ T cells sorted from blood, taken in a trial of the OX40 agonist ivuxolimab. Source of these receptors: an adult with an advanced solid tumor such as melanoma, head and neck, liver or kidney cancer.

The J gene is TRBJ1-1, the V gene TRBV9, with D tentatively TRBD1 (6 bases). CDR1 SGDLS and CDR2 YYNGEE come from the germline V gene. The V gene lost 5 bases and the J gene lost 5 bases, with 16 bases spanning the gap. The CDR3 is 14 residues long. The CDR3 loop is CASSYPTDRTEAFF. CDR3 in DNA: TGTGCCAGCAGTTACCCTACGGACAGAACTGAAGCTTTCTTT.

This chain links TRBV4-3 with TRBJ2-5; 7 positions agree with TRBD1. This CDR3 region has 15 residues. V lost 4 bases to trimming and J lost 2 bases; unmatched junction nucleotides: 7. Germline CDR1 and CDR2: LGHNA and YSLEER. The CDR3 is CASSRTGTAQETQYF. CDR3 DNA sequence: TGCGCCAGCAGCCGGACCGGGACAGCACAAGAGACCCAGTACTTC.

The rearrangement links TRBV14 to TRBJ2-5, with 7 bases lining up with TRBD1. The CDR3 length is 14 residues. The germline V gene encodes CDR1 SGHDN and CDR2 FVKESK. The ends lost 4 bases at V and 4 bases at J; junction bases unmatched: 6. The CDR3 loop is CASSRDRVGETQYF. DNA of the CDR3: TGTGCCAGCAGCCGCGACAGGGTAGGAGAGACCCAGTACTTC.

The chain has TRBV18 and TRBJ1-5; 7 bases are a match to TRBD1. The ends lost 4 bases at V and 2 bases at J; junction bases unmatched: 8. The V gene's germline CDR1 is KGHSH and CDR2 LQKENI. The CDR3 runs to 16 residues. The CDR3 reads CASSHTTGEGNQPQHF. CDR3 sequence (DNA): TGTGCCAGCTCACACACCACAGGGGAGGGCAATCAGCCCCAGCATTTT.

The V gene is TRBV5-1, the J gene TRBJ1-6, with D unresolved. Germline V gives CDR1 SGHRS, CDR2 YFSETQ. The CDR3 has 14 residues. Deletions cut 2 bases from V and 8 bases from J, with 11 bases between. CDR3 nucleotides: TGCGCCAGCAGCTTAGCGGGAGGCTATTCACCCCTCCACTTT. It yields the protein CASSLAGGYSPLHF.

J is TRBJ1-6 and V is TRBV11-2, with D unclear. Germline V gene sequence: CDR1 SGHAT, CDR2 FQNNGV. V was trimmed by 1 base and J by 4 bases, leaving 8 bases between them. CDR3 length: 15 amino acids. The CDR3 DNA sequence: TGTGCCAGCAGCTTAGGGGCAGGATATAATTCACCCCTCCACTTT. It translates to CASSLGAGYNSPLHF. The variable domain in full, with the rest retrieved from reference TRBV11-2 and TRBJ1-6, is EAGVAQSPRYKIIEKRQSVAFWCNPISGHATLYWYQQILGQGPKLLIQFQNNGVVDDSQLPKDRFSAERLKGVDSTLKIQPAKLEDSAVYLCASSLGAGYNSPLHFGNGTRLTVT.

This chain connects TRBV4-1 to TRBJ2-5, with 8 nucleotides matching TRBD1. Losses at the gene ends were 3 bases for V and 5 bases for J; bases not matched to a gene: 5. The CDR3 loop spans 14 amino acids. Per the germline V gene, CDR1 is MGHRA and CDR2 is YSYEKL. The CDR3 DNA sequence: TGCGCCAGCAGCCAGAGACAGGGGCAGGAGACCCAGTACTTC. Translating it yields CASSQRQGQETQYF.

The chain carries TRBV27 and TRBJ2-7; 10 bases align to TRBD1. Germline trimming cut 2 bases from V and 7 bases from J; bases unmatched to any gene: 8. The germline CDR1 and CDR2 sequences are MNHEY and SMNVEV (reference sequence). The CDR3 has 15 amino acids. This CDR3 reads CASSLRGTGDGEQYF. The CDR3 bases are TGTGCCAGCAGTTTAAGGGGGACAGGGGACGGGGAGCAGTACTTC.

This chain links TRBV15 with TRBJ2-1; 16 nucleotides line up with TRBD2. The CDR3 spans 20 residues. The V segment lost 0 bases and the J segment 0 bases; nucleotides outside the gene matches: 5. Per the germline V gene, CDR1 is LNHNV and CDR2 is YYDKDF (reference sequence). The CDR3 DNA reads TGTGCCACCAGCAGAGAGGGACTAGCGGGGGGGCCGAGCTCCTACAATGAGCAGTTCTTC. Translated: CATSREGLAGGPSSYNEQFF.

The rearrangement uses TRBV19 and TRBJ1-5, with 9 bases fitting TRBD1. CDR3 length: 15 amino acids. V shed 3 bases, J shed 7 bases, and the junction held 7 bases outside the gene matches. Germline V gene sequence: CDR1 LNHDA, CDR2 SQIVND (reference sequence). The CDR3 bases are TGTGCCAGTAGTATTGCGGGACAGGGCTTCCAGCCCCAGCATTTT. Translating gives CASSIAGQGFQPQHF. The full variable domain, its missing parts supplied by reference TRBV19 and TRBJ1-5, is DGGITQSPKYLFRKEGQNVTLSCEQNLNHDAMYWYRQDPGQGLRLIYYSQIVNDFQKGDIAEGYSVSREKKESFPLTVTSAQKNPTAFYLCASSIAGQGFQPQHFGDGTRLSIL.

The chain employs TRBV9 and TRBJ2-5; TRBD2 aligns across 8 bases. The trim removed 0 bases at V and 4 bases at J, leaving 5 bases unmatched. The CDR3 extends over 15 amino acids. The germline V gene encodes CDR1 SGDLS and CDR2 YYNGEE. The CDR3 DNA reads TGTGCCAGCAGCGTAGAGAGCGGGAGCGGAGAGACCCAGTACTTC. As protein: CASSVESGSGETQYF. Filled out from reference TRBV9 and TRBJ2-5, the complete variable domain reads DSGVTQTPKHLITATGQRVTLRCSPRSGDLSVYWYQQSLDQGLQFLIQYYNGEERAKGNILERFSAQQFPDLHSELNLSSLELGDSALYFCASSVESGSGETQYFGPGTRLLVL.

The chain carries TRBV4-3 and TRBJ2-2; D unclear. The germline V gene has CDR1 LGHNA and CDR2 YSLEER. Trimming pared 4 bases from V and 6 bases from J, leaving 15 bases between. This CDR3 region has 15 residues. CDR3 nucleotides: TGCGCCAGCAGCCGGGAAGATGGGTCCGCCGGGGAGCTGTTTTTT. It encodes CASSREDGSAGELFF.

DNA of the CDR3: TGTGCCAGCAGTTTATCTCCCGGGTACGGAAACACCATATATTTT. Its translation: CASSLSPGYGNTIYF. This chain links TRBV27 with TRBJ1-3; D gene uncertain. Trimming pared 0 bases from V and 4 bases from J, leaving 10 bases between. Germline V lookup: CDR1 MNHEY, CDR2 SMNVEV (reference sequence). The CDR3 has 15 amino acids.

The chain links TRBV30 to TRBJ2-7; a possible D gene is TRBD1 (5 bases). This CDR3 is 12 amino acids long. V lost 4 bases and J 2 bases, leaving 9 bases between the germline ends. The V gene's germline CDR1 is GTSNPN and CDR2 SVGIG (reference sequence). DNA of the CDR3: TGTGCCTGGATAGGGGAAGCCTACGAGCAGTACTTC. This sequence encodes CAWIGEAYEQYF.

The gene calls are TRBV14 and TRBJ2-3; TRBD1 might be the D (6 bases). The CDR3 has 15 amino acids. With 4 bases removed from V and 4 bases from J, the gap between germline ends came to 15 bases. Germline V gives CDR1 SGHDN, CDR2 FVKESK. The chain's CDR3 is CASSRRDTYADTQYF. CDR3 coding DNA: TGTGCCAGCAGCCGCCGGGACACCTACGCAGATACGCAGTATTTT.

V usage is TRBV6-7 and J usage is TRBJ2-7, with D possibly matching TRBD1 (6 bases). TRBV6-7 is filed as an ORF, its function uncertain. CDR3 length: 14 amino acids. Deletions cut 5 bases from V and 0 bases from J, with 11 bases between. CDR3 amino acids: CASSRWTASYEQYF. Written as DNA, the CDR3 is TGTGCCAGCAGTCGATGGACAGCCTCCTACGAGCAGTACTTC.

The chain is built from TRBV5-8 and TRBJ1-1; D gene ambiguous. Looked up from germline, CDR1 is SGHTS and CDR2 is YDEGEE. Deletions cut 2 bases from V and 1 base from J, with 6 bases between. There are 13 residues in the CDR3. CDR3 sequence reads: CASSLARNTEAFF. CDR3 nucleotide sequence: TGTGCCAGCAGCTTAGCCAGGAACACTGAAGCTTTCTTT.

The chain links TRBV9 to TRBJ2-1; D may be TRBD1 (5 bases). Per germline, CDR1 SGDLS and CDR2 YYNGEE. The CDR3 is made up of 16 amino acids. Trimming removed 0 bases from V and 5 bases from J, with 15 bases in between. The CDR3 sequence: CASSVGEQAKHNEQFF. CDR3 coding DNA: TGTGCCAGCAGCGTAGGAGAACAGGCAAAACACAATGAGCAGTTCTTC.

The chain has TRBV5-1 and TRBJ2-1, with 7 bases that match TRBD1. V was clipped by 0 bases and J by 1 base; unmatched bases: 1. Germline V gene lookup returns CDR1 SGHRS and CDR2 YFSETQ. The CDR3 sequence is 15 residues long. CDR3 sequence (DNA): TGCGCCAGCAGCTTGGAGGGGGCGTCCTACAATGAGCAGTTCTTC. Encoded protein: CASSLEGASYNEQFF.

The chain uses TRBV10-3 and TRBJ1-2; the match to TRBD1 covers 7 bases. The CDR3 sequence is 13 residues long. The V segment lost 7 bases and the J segment 2 bases; nucleotides outside the gene matches: 4. CDR1 is ENHRY, CDR2 SYGVKD, per germline. CDR3 nucleotides: TGTGCCATCACAGACAGGGCCAACTATGGCTACACCTTC. Its translation is CAITDRANYGYTF.

The chain couples TRBV9 to TRBJ2-2, with D perhaps assigned TRBD1 or TRBD2 (5 bases each). Germline CDR1 is SGDLS and CDR2 is YYNGEE. Trimming cost V 0 bases and J 4 bases, with 13 bases left between them. This CDR3 comprises 16 residues. The DNA for the CDR3 is TGTGCCAGCAGCGTAGATCAGGGTGGAGGCACCGGGGAGCTGTTTTTT. Its protein is CASSVDQGGGTGELFF.

This clone was observed once. The chain is built from TRBV7-3 and TRBJ2-1; 8 bases map to TRBD2. CDR1 and CDR2 from the germline V gene are SGHTA and FQGTGA. The CDR3 extends over 15 amino acids. J lost 2 bases, V lost 5 bases, and 5 bases had no gene match. The CDR3 sequence is CASSPIAGTYNEQFF. For the CDR3, the DNA is TGTGCCAGCAGCCCCATAGCGGGAACCTACAATGAGCAGTTCTTC. The complete variable domain, with remaining parts taken from reference TRBV7-3 and TRBJ2-1, reads GAGVSQTPSNKVTEKGKYVELRCDPISGHTALYWYRQSLGQGPEFLIYFQGTGAADDSGLPNDRFFAVRPEGSVSTLKIQRTERGDSAVYLCASSPIAGTYNEQFFGPGTRLTVL.

The chain recombines TRBV18 with TRBJ2-7, with 7 bases fitting TRBD2. The CDR3 has 14 amino acids. V shed 4 bases and J 2 bases; nucleotides not matched to a gene: 5. Germline V lookup: CDR1 KGHSH, CDR2 LQKENI. This CDR3 reads CASSLERGPYEQYF. The DNA of the CDR3 is TGTGCCAGCTCACTAGAGCGGGGCCCCTACGAGCAGTACTTC.

The chain's CDR3 is CASGPFDRKTQYF. The CDR3 nucleotides read TGTGCCTCGGGACCATTCGACCGAAAGACCCAGTACTTC. The V call is TRBV27, the J call TRBJ2-5, with D possibly being TRBD1 or TRBD2 (5 bases each). V was clipped by 11 bases and J by 6 bases, with 19 bases between them. The CDR3 covers 13 residues. CDR1 and CDR2 from the germline V gene are MNHEY and SMNVEV (reference sequence).

This clone was observed once. The chain uses TRBV11-2 and TRBJ2-7, with D hard to call. The CDR3 totals 16 residues. Germline V gene data show CDR1 as SGHAT and CDR2 as FQNNGV. V was cut by 5 bases and J by 4 bases, with 21 bases left in between. This CDR3 is CASSPPGPASGYEQYF. The CDR3 DNA reads TGTGCCAGCAGCCCCCCCGGACCCGCGAGTGGGTACGAGCAGTACTTC.

The chain joins TRBV7-8 to TRBJ2-7; TRBD1 aligns across 8 bases. Germline V lookup: CDR1 SGHVS, CDR2 FQNEAQ. This CDR3 is 14 amino acids long. Trimming took 0 bases from V and 7 from J; bases not matched to a gene: 5. CDR3 nucleotides: TGTGCCAGCAGCTTAGCGGATACAGGGGGAGAGCAGTACTTC. This gives the protein CASSLADTGGEQYF. The full variable domain, completed using reference TRBV7-8 and TRBJ2-7, is GAGVSQSPRYKVAKRGQDVALRCDPISGHVSLFWYQQALGQGPEFLTYFQNEAQLDKSGLPSDRFFAERPEGSVSTLKIQRTQQEDSAVYLCASSLADTGGEQYFGPGTRLTVT.

The rearrangement joins TRBV7-2 to TRBJ2-7; D may be TRBD1 or TRBD2 (7 bases each). This CDR3 spans 16 amino acids. Trimming left V 2 bases short and J 1 base short, with 15 bases between. Per the germline V gene, CDR1 is SGHTA and CDR2 is FQGNSA. CDR3 nucleotide sequence: TGTGCCAGCAGCTTATCGGGAGGACAGGCATCCTACGAGCAGTACTTC. Protein: CASSLSGGQASYEQYF.

This chain joins TRBV7-8 and TRBJ1-1; 10 nucleotides match TRBD1. This CDR3 spans 15 amino acids. Trimming at V came to 4 bases and at J to 6 bases, leaving 8 bases not matched to a gene. The germline V gene has CDR1 SGHVS and CDR2 FQNEAQ. CDR3 amino acids: CASSYRTGGTAEAFF. The CDR3 nucleotides are TGTGCCAGCAGCTACAGGACAGGGGGTACAGCTGAAGCTTTCTTT. The entire variable domain, with the rest obtained from reference TRBV7-8 and TRBJ1-1, is as follows: GAGVSQSPRYKVAKRGQDVALRCDPISGHVSLFWYQQALGQGPEFLTYFQNEAQLDKSGLPSDRFFAERPEGSVSTLKIQRTQQEDSAVYLCASSYRTGGTAEAFFGQGTRLTVV.

The chain employs TRBV28 and TRBJ2-7; the D gene could be TRBD1 or TRBD2 (5 bases each). This CDR3 has 15 amino acids. The germline CDR1 and CDR2 sequences are MDHEN and SYDVKM. Trimming took 5 bases from V and 2 from J, leaving 16 bases between them. CDR3 bases: TGTGCCAGCAGTACTATGGGGGACCGGACCTACGAGCAGTACTTC. This codes for CASSTMGDRTYEQYF.